This paragraph reports one TCR beta chain. Its matching antigen is unknown. The CDR3 is 16 residues long. Germline values: CDR1 LGHNA, CDR2 YNFKEQ. J was trimmed by 4 bases and V by 1 base; bases with no gene match: 5. Sequencing used immunoSEQ multiplex PCR; TCRdb keeps in-frame clones, though not all of them. Among some 99,000 clones, around nine tenths were seen once, and the ten largest hold roughly 15%. The data are from a study of T cell responses to AZD1222 COVID-19 vaccine. The study's findings and limits: Donors, mostly white British, included more females; clonal diversity was possibly underestimated. Repertoire sampling happened only post peak T cell response.

The clonotype originates from an adult in good health. The specimen comprised peripheral blood, sampled on day 0 of AZD1222 vaccination. The chain links TRBV4-2 to TRBJ2-1, with 9 bases matching TRBD2. Here the CDR3 reads CASSQVLAGGYNEQFF. CDR3 bases: TGTGCCAGCAGCCAAGTCTTGGCGGGAGGGTACAATGAGCAGTTCTTC.